Included here is one T cell receptor (beta chain) sequence, with context. Its specificity is not known. The final CDR3 position lacks the conserved phenylalanine or tryptophan, pointing to a likely read error. The limits of the CDR3 on the DNA are not certain, so only TCRdb's listed CDR3 is given. The template for TCR beta VDJ and CDR3 sequence profiling was genomic DNA. One entry per CDR3 protein results from TCRdb running MiXCR on the reads. The sample lists 400,000 to 450,000 distinct CDR3 sequences; about two thirds were seen once. The source of the sample is a study of CD8+CD57+ T cells in acquired aplastic anemia. Germline V lookup: CDR1 SQVTM, CDR2 ANQGSEA. Both ends counted, the CDR3 spans 15 residues. Study-wide results and caveats: Patients shared around 31 CD8+ CDR3 sequences with controls.

The sequencing input was sorted CD4+, CD8+, or CD8+CD57+ T cells (not recorded which) from PBMCs. This receptor was taken from a human donor in good health, serving as a control. The chain recombines TRBV29-1 with TRBJ2-7; TRBD1 reflects the table's D call only, with no check against the DNA. CDR3 protein: CSANTGKGRSYTFGL.